This record looks at one TCR beta chain sequence and its context. Germline CDR1 reads SEHNR; CDR2 reads FQNEAQ (reference sequence). V lost 3 bases and J lost 0, with 2 bases in between. CDR3 length equals 12 residues. The source of the sample is a study of T cell repertoires in ileal Crohn's disease. The assay was immunoSEQ multiplex PCR, and TCRdb's table has in-frame clones only and misses some. The sample gives more than 4,000 clones, 70% to 80% of which show up once; about 15% is in the top ten. The TCR originated in an adult with Crohn's disease. The source material was ileal tissue. The rearrangement links TRBV7-9 to TRBJ1-1; D remains unclear. Here the CDR3 DNA reads TGTGCCAGCAGCTTTATGAACACTGAAGCTTTCTTT. Residues: CASSFMNTEAFF.